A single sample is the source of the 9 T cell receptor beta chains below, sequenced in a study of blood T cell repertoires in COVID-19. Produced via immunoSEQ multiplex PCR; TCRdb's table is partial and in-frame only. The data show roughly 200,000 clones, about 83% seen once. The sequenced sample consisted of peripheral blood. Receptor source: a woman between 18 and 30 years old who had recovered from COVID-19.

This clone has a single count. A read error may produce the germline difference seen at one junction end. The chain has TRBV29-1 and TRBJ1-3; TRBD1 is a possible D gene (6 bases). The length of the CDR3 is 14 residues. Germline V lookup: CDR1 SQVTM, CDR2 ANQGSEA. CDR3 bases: TGCAGCGTCGAAGGACAGTTTTCTGGAAACACCATATATTTT. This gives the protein CSVEGQFSGNTIYF. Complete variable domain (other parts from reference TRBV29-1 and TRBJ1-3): SAVISQKPSRDICQRGTSLTIQCQVDSQVTMMFWYRQQPGQSLTLIATANQGSEATYESGFVIDKFPISRPNLTFSTLTVSNMSPEDSSIYLCSVEGQFSGNTIYFGEGSWLTVV.

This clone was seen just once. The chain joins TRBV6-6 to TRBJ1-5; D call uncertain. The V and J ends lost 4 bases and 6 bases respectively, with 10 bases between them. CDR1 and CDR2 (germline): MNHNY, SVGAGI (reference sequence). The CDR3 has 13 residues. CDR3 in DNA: TGTGCCAGCAGTTCAGGTTTGTCTCAGCCCCAGCATTTT. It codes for CASSSGLSQPQHF.

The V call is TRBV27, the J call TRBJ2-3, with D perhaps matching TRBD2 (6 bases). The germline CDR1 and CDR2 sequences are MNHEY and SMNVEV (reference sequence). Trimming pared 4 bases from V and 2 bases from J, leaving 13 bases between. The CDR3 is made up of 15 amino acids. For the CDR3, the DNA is TGTGCCAGCAGTTACGACGGGAGCTACACAGATACGCAGTATTTT. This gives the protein CASSYDGSYTDTQYF.

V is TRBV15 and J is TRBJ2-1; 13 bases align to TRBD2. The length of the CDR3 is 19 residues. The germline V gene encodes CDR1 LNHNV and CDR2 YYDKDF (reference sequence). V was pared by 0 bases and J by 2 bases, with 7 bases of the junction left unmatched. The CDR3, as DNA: TGTGCCACCAGCAGAGACAGTCCTGGACTAGCGGGAGCCTACAATGAGCAGTTCTTC. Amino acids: CATSRDSPGLAGAYNEQFF.

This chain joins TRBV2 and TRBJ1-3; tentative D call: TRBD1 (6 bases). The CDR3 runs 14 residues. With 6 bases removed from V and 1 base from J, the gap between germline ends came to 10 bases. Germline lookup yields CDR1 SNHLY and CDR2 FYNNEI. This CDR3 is CASSSTGSGNTIYF. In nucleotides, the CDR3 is TGTGCCAGCAGCTCGACAGGATCTGGAAACACCATATATTTT.

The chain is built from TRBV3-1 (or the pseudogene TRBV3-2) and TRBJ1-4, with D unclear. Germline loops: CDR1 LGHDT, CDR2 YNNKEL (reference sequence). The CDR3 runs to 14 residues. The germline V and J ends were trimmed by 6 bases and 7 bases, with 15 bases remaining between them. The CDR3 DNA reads TGTGCCAGCAGTCGGGGAACGACCGGTGAAAAACTGTTTTTT. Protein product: CASSRGTTGEKLFF.

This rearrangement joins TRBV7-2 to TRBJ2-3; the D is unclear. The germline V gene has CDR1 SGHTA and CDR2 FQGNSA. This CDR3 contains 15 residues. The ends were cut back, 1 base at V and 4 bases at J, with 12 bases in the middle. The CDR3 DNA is TGTGCCAGCAGCTTAGTTGGGTTCCGGGCAGATACGCAGTATTTT. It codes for CASSLVGFRADTQYF.

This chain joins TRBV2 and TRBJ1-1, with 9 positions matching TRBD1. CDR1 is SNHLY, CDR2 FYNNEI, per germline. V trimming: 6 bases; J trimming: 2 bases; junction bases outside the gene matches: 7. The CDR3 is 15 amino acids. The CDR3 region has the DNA TGTGCCAGCAGCGACGGGACAGGGCTAAACACTGAAGCTTTCTTT. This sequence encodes CASSDGTGLNTEAFF.

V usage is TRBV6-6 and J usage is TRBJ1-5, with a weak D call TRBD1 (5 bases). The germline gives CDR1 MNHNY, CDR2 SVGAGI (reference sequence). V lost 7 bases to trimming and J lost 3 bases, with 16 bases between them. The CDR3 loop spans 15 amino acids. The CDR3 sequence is CASIEATEFNQPQHF. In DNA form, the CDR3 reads TGTGCCAGCATAGAGGCGACAGAATTCAATCAGCCCCAGCATTTT.